This T cell receptor (beta chain) is drawn from a study of blood T cell repertoires in COVID-19. About the research overall: Sites across the United States, Italy and Spain contributed samples from acute and convalescent COVID-19. PBMCs, B-cell-depleted T cells, or T cells provided the cDNA or gDNA that made up the material.

V dropped 3 bases and J dropped 3 bases, with 16 bases sitting between them. Looked up from germline, CDR1 is MGHRA and CDR2 is YSYEKL. The CDR3 totals 16 residues. Study processing details: Estimates of nucleated cell counts were drawn from the amplification of reference gene primers. Profiled with immunoSEQ multiplex PCR; TCRdb holds only in-frame clones, not every one. The V and J calls and clone size come from that table; D and trimming were worked out from the DNA. In the table there are approximately 200,000 clones, 80% to 90% of which are singletons. The clonotype originates from a man aged 30 to 39 with acute or convalescent COVID-19. This rearrangement joins TRBV4-1 to TRBJ2-3, with unresolved D. The material sequenced was peripheral blood. CDR3 nucleotides: TGCGCCAGCAGCCAGACCACCGGCCCCGGGACAGATACGCAGTATTTT. Its translation: CASSQTTGPGTDTQYF.